This T cell receptor (beta chain) was retrieved from a study of T cells in Graves' hyperthyroidism and ophthalmopathy. Study as a whole: Peripheral blood was drawn at first diagnosis, prior to all treatment.

This clonotype came up many times. RNA transcripts provided the source from which TCR beta CDR3 regions were amplified. First-round RT-PCR targeting the TCR CDR3 was performed with the HTBI primer set. TCRdb re-analysed the multiplex PCR reads in MiXCR, keeping a single row per CDR3 protein. This table holds about 510,000 distinct CDR3 sequences, 14% found once. The CDR3 has 13 residues. Per germline, CDR1 ENHRY and CDR2 SYGVKD. Trimming left V 0 bases short and J 5 bases short, with 7 bases between. The receptor's source is a woman aged 40 to 50 with Graves' hyperthyroidism. Material for sequencing was blood. V usage is TRBV10-3 and J usage is TRBJ2-5, with D unresolved. The CDR3 is CAISESPGETQYF. CDR3 DNA: TGTGCCATCAGTGAGTCGCCCGGGGAGACCCAGTACTTC.